This entry lists 11 T cell receptor beta chains sequenced from one sample in a study of cytomegalovirus exposure and HLA in healthy donors. The PCR had 60 Vbeta and 13 Jbeta primers. Libraries were prepared by immunoSEQ multiplex PCR; TCRdb keeps only in-frame clonotypes and omits some of them. This table holds 110,000 or so clones, approximately 86% found once. The sequenced material came from PBMCs. These receptors all come from a man between 18 and 29 years old in good health and CMV-seronegative.

The J gene is TRBJ2-7, the V gene TRBV28, with a tentative D call TRBD1 (5 bases). V was trimmed by 4 bases and J by 6 bases, leaving 13 bases between them. This CDR3 is 13 amino acids long. Germline V CDR1 and CDR2: MDHEN, SYDVKM. DNA for the CDR3: TGTGCCAGCAGTTGGCAGGGAAAGCGCGAGCAGTACTTC. This translates into CASSWQGKREQYF.

For the CDR3, the DNA is TGTGCCAGCAGTTATGTGGGACAGATAGGCGACTATGGCTACACCTTC. It translates to CASSYVGQIGDYGYTF. The V gene is TRBV6-5, the J gene TRBJ1-2; 7 bases are shared with TRBD1. Per germline, CDR1 MNHEY and CDR2 SVGAGI. CDR3 size: 16 residues. V trimming: 3 bases; J trimming: 3 bases; junction bases outside the gene matches: 10.

V and J are TRBV19 and TRBJ2-7; 11 nucleotides match TRBD1. CDR1 and CDR2 from the germline V gene are LNHDA and SQIVND (reference sequence). V was clipped by 4 bases and J by 5 bases; unmatched bases: 1. This CDR3 region has 13 residues. The CDR3 bases are TGTGCCAGTAGTAGGACAGGGGGCGACGAGCAGTACTTC. Encoded protein: CASSRTGGDEQYF. Based on the CDR3 plus reference TRBV19 and TRBJ2-7, the full variable domain is DGGITQSPKYLFRKEGQNVTLSCEQNLNHDAMYWYRQDPGQGLRLIYYSQIVNDFQKGDIAEGYSVSREKKESFPLTVTSAQKNPTAFYLCASSRTGGDEQYFGPGTRLTVT.

This chain links TRBV4-3 with TRBJ2-7; D is undetermined. V lost 0 bases, J lost 1 base, and 10 bases lay in between. Germline V lookup: CDR1 LGHNA, CDR2 YSLEER. The CDR3 consists of 15 residues. CDR3 nucleotide sequence: TGCGCCAGCAGCCAAGACCCGACTCCGTCCTACGAGCAGTACTTC. Amino acids: CASSQDPTPSYEQYF.

This sequence joins TRBV5-6 and TRBJ1-2, with a tentative D call TRBD1 (6 bases). Germline V gene data show CDR1 as SGHDT and CDR2 as YYEEEE. The CDR3 runs to 16 residues. V lost 4 bases and J lost 7, with 23 bases in between. The CDR3 DNA reads as TGTGCCAGCAGCCATTTAAAGATTACAGGGTTTTTTGGCTACACCTTC. This sequence encodes CASSHLKITGFFGYTF.

The chain joins TRBV6-6 to TRBJ2-3, with unresolved D. Looked up from germline, CDR1 is MNHNY and CDR2 is SVGAGI (reference sequence). Trimming removed 5 bases from V and 5 bases from J, with 2 bases in between. The CDR3 extends over 10 amino acids. The CDR3: CASSRDTQYF. CDR3 nucleotide sequence: TGTGCCAGCAGTCGAGATACGCAGTATTTT.

This clone was counted between two and nine times. This rearrangement joins TRBV6-5 to TRBJ2-1; TRBD2 matches at 8 bases. Germline V lookup: CDR1 MNHEY, CDR2 SVGAGI. V dropped 0 bases and J dropped 6; count of bases not matched to a gene: 4. The CDR3 is made up of 15 amino acids. The CDR3 nucleotides are TGTGCCAGCAGTTACTCGTTTACTAGCGGCAATGAGCAGTTCTTC. Its protein is CASSYSFTSGNEQFF.

The rearrangement uses TRBV14 and TRBJ1-1, with D hard to call. Per the germline V gene, CDR1 is SGHDN and CDR2 is FVKESK. Trimming took off 9 bases at V and 4 bases at J, with 15 bases between the two ends. The CDR3 loop spans 13 amino acids. Here the CDR3 DNA reads TGTGCCAGTAATAAGGTTGAGGGCACTGAAGCTTTCTTT. The encoded protein is CASNKVEGTEAFF.

The J gene is TRBJ1-2, the V gene TRBV5-6; perhaps TRBD1 as D (6 bases). Germline CDR1 SGHDT, CDR2 YYEEEE. V was clipped by 0 bases and J by 8 bases, with 20 bases between them. This CDR3 comprises 16 residues. The CDR3 nucleotides are TGTGCCAGCAGCTTGGCGATAACAGGGCTTAGCCGGGGCTACACCTTC. This sequence encodes CASSLAITGLSRGYTF.

The V and J genes are TRBV28 and TRBJ1-1, with 10 bases that match TRBD1. The V segment lost 4 bases and the J segment 4 bases; nucleotides outside the gene matches: 12. CDR3 length equals 17 residues. From germline, CDR1 is MDHEN and CDR2 SYDVKM. CDR3 in amino acids: CASSWGQGPDLSTEAFF. In DNA, the CDR3 is TGTGCCAGCAGTTGGGGACAGGGGCCCGACCTGAGCACTGAAGCTTTCTTT. The whole variable domain, filled in from reference TRBV28 and TRBJ1-1, reads DVKVTQSSRYLVKRTGEKVFLECVQDMDHENMFWYRQDPGLGLRLIYFSYDVKMKEKGDIPEGYSVSREKKERFSLILESASTNQTSMYLCASSWGQGPDLSTEAFFGQGTRLTVV.

The chain employs TRBV9 and TRBJ1-6; D is unclear. V was clipped by 4 bases and J by 0 bases, with 8 bases between them. CDR1 and CDR2 from the germline V gene are SGDLS and YYNGEE. CDR3 size: 15 residues. CDR3 sequence (DNA): TGTGCCAGCAGCCCTGCGAGCTCCTATAATTCACCCCTCCACTTT. Encoded protein: CASSPASSYNSPLHF.